These 30 T cell receptor beta chains were sequenced from one sample in a study of naive and memory T cell subsets. The SP2 primer and nested alpha and beta constant region primers amplified ligated cDNA in four rounds. One entry per CDR3 protein, called by TCRdb with MiXCR from the UMI-ligation and nested PCR reads. The sample records some 40,000 distinct CDR3 sequences, approximately 10% being singletons. As for treatment: skin biopsy from PPD injection site in Mantoux-positive individual. TCR cDNA received a 3' ligated oligonucleotide that carried a UMI. The specimen was skin, collected from a tuberculin skin test site. All receptors come from an adult in good health.

This clonotype was observed a handful of times. The gene calls are TRBV5-4 and TRBJ2-2, with D perhaps matching TRBD1 (6 bases). The germline V gene has CDR1 SGHNT and CDR2 YYREEE (reference sequence). V lost 1 base and J 1 base, leaving 11 bases between the germline ends. This CDR3 has 16 residues. DNA of the CDR3: TGTGCCAGCAGCTTGAGAACAGGGAAGAACACCGGGGAGCTGTTTTTT. Protein: CASSLRTGKNTGELFF. Variable domain in full (rest from reference TRBV5-4 and TRBJ2-2): ETGVTQSPTHLIKTRGQQVTLRCSSQSGHNTVSWYQQALGQGPQFIFQYYREEENGRGNFPPRFSGLQFPNYSSELNVNALELDDSALYLCASSLRTGKNTGELFFGEGSRLTVL.

This chain connects TRBV6-1 to TRBJ2-4, with D hard to call. The CDR3 is made up of 15 amino acids. Germline assignment: CDR1 MNHNS and CDR2 SASEGT. Trimming removed 6 bases from V and 0 bases from J, with 12 bases in between. The CDR3 sequence is CASRPQLLAKNIQYF. CDR3 in DNA: TGTGCCAGCAGACCACAGTTACTAGCCAAAAACATTCAGTACTTC.

In its sample, this clonotype was seen many times. CDR3: CASSLLQLNTEAFF. The DNA for the CDR3 is TGTGCCAGCAGTTTACTACAGCTGAACACTGAAGCTTTCTTT. This rearrangement joins TRBV12-3 or TRBV12-4 to TRBJ1-1; D gene unclear. CDR3 length: 14 residues. Deletions cut 2 bases from V and 0 bases from J, with 7 bases between.

This clonotype was seen a handful of times. The chain combines TRBV7-9 with TRBJ2-7; D remains unclear. The germline V gene encodes CDR1 SEHNR and CDR2 FQNEAQ (reference sequence). The V end was cut by 0 bases, the J end by 7 bases, with 13 bases between. This CDR3 region has 14 residues. The CDR3 DNA is TGTGCCAGCAGCTTAGCTGCTTCGACCGGGGAGCAGTACTTC. This codes for CASSLAASTGEQYF.

This chain joins TRBV5-6 and TRBJ2-7; tentatively, D is TRBD1 (5 bases). This CDR3 has 11 residues. The V gene lost 0 bases and the J gene lost 9 bases, with 7 bases spanning the gap. The germline V gene has CDR1 SGHDT and CDR2 YYEEEE. CDR3 coding DNA: TGTGCCAGCAGCTTGGGGCAGGGGCAGTACTTC. It specifies CASSLGQGQYF.

This clonotype was detected many times. The chain has TRBV10-3 and TRBJ1-5, with D unclear. Per the germline V gene, CDR1 is ENHRY and CDR2 is SYGVKD. V shed 3 bases and J shed 7 bases, with 16 bases lying between them. This CDR3 has 15 amino acids. The CDR3 sequence: CAISEGLPWGQPQHF. As DNA, the CDR3 is TGTGCCATCAGTGAAGGGCTTCCTTGGGGACAGCCCCAGCATTTT.

In this sample, this clonotype turned up many times. The genes are TRBV5-1 and TRBJ2-7, with D uncertain. The V end was cut by 4 bases, the J end by 1 base, with 12 bases between. The germline V gene has CDR1 SGHRS and CDR2 YFSETQ. This CDR3 contains 14 residues. CDR3 region: CASSLNIGSYEQYF. CDR3 nucleotides: TGCGCCAGCAGCCTCAATATAGGTTCCTACGAGCAGTACTTC.

The chain employs TRBV7-2 and TRBJ1-2; weak D call: TRBD1 (5 bases). The CDR3 totals 16 residues. In germline, CDR1 is SGHTA, CDR2 FQGNSA. Trimming removed 5 bases at V and 0 bases at J, with 16 bases between. The CDR3 DNA sequence: TGTGCCAGCAGCCAGGGCAGGGCCGGGGCTAACTATGGCTACACCTTC. Protein sequence: CASSQGRAGANYGYTF.

This clonotype has more than one count but fewer than ten. The chain links TRBV19 to TRBJ2-7; possible D gene TRBD1, 6 bases. Germline V gives CDR1 LNHDA, CDR2 SQIVND (reference sequence). The CDR3 is 13 amino acids. The V end was cut by 7 bases, the J end by 2 bases, with 12 bases between. The CDR3 DNA reads TGTGCCAGTACCCGACAGGACACCTACGAGCAGTACTTC. Its translation is CASTRQDTYEQYF. The variable domain in full, with the rest retrieved from reference TRBV19 and TRBJ2-7, is DGGITQSPKYLFRKEGQNVTLSCEQNLNHDAMYWYRQDPGQGLRLIYYSQIVNDFQKGDIAEGYSVSREKKESFPLTVTSAQKNPTAFYLCASTRQDTYEQYFGPGTRLTVT.

This clonotype has ten or more counts. The CDR3 loop reads CASRVGQGDQETQYF. CDR3 DNA: TGTGCCAGCAGGGTCGGACAGGGGGATCAAGAGACCCAGTACTTC. V gene TRBV6-1 combines with J gene TRBJ2-5, with TRBD1 identical over 10 bases. The J segment lost 2 bases and the V segment lost 6 bases, leaving 6 bases of the junction unmatched. The germline CDR1 and CDR2 sequences are MNHNS and SASEGT. This CDR3 is 15 amino acids long.

This clonotype is judged medium-sized. The CDR3 coding sequence is TGCAGTGCTAGCTCCGGCTACGAGCAGTACTTC. Amino acid sequence: CSASSGYEQYF. The rearrangement uses TRBV20-1 and TRBJ2-7; no firm D call. The CDR3 sequence is 11 residues long. Trimming pared 3 bases from V and 3 bases from J, leaving 6 bases between. CDR1 is DFQATT and CDR2 is SNEGSKA in the germline V gene (reference sequence).

In its sample, this clonotype was seen many times. The rearrangement uses TRBV7-2 and TRBJ2-7, with TRBD1 as a possible D gene (6 bases). Germline values: CDR1 SGHTA, CDR2 FQGNSA. This CDR3 contains 15 residues. V was pared by 2 bases and J by 0 bases, with 11 bases between. CDR3 DNA sequence: TGTGCCAGCAGCTTACGCCGGGACAACTCCTACGAGCAGTACTTC. This encodes CASSLRRDNSYEQYF.

This clonotype was detected only a few times. The chain has TRBV20-1 and TRBJ1-1; D gene uncertain. Germline assignment: CDR1 DFQATT and CDR2 SNEGSKA (reference sequence). Trimming removed 5 bases at V and 3 bases at J, with 10 bases between. This CDR3 spans 12 amino acids. CDR3 sequence: CSAHGEDTEAFF. In DNA, the CDR3 is TGCAGTGCTCACGGGGAGGACACTGAAGCTTTCTTT.

The table lists this clonotype with a few counts. This rearrangement joins TRBV20-1 to TRBJ2-7; no reliable D call. V gave up 2 bases and J gave up 0 bases, with 8 bases separating them. This CDR3 has 13 residues. The germline CDR1 and CDR2 sequences are DFQATT and SNEGSKA (reference sequence). The CDR3 here is CSARPPGSYEQYF. CDR3 DNA sequence: TGCAGTGCTAGACCCCCAGGCTCCTACGAGCAGTACTTC.

This clonotype has a count of ten or more. The J gene is TRBJ2-5, the V gene TRBV7-6; 8 bases align to TRBD1. CDR1 is SGHVS and CDR2 is FNYEAQ in the germline V gene. The CDR3 consists of 15 residues. The junction had 5 bases not matched to a gene; V was cut back by 0 bases and J by 5 bases. The CDR3 nucleotides are TGTGCCAGCAGCTTAGCCGGACAGGGTTCGGAGACCCAGTACTTC. Residues: CASSLAGQGSETQYF.

The gene calls are TRBV24-1 and TRBJ1-2; unclear D gene. The CDR3 runs 13 residues. V dropped 3 bases and J dropped 3 bases, with 7 bases sitting between them. Germline V gene data show CDR1 as KGHDR and CDR2 as SFDVKD. CDR3 DNA: TGTGCCACCAGTGATACGGATTACTATGGCTACACCTTC. As protein: CATSDTDYYGYTF.

This clonotype was seen many times. The chain employs TRBV7-2 and TRBJ1-4, with 9 nucleotides matching TRBD1. V lost 0 bases and J lost 5; bases outside the gene matches: 1. Looked up from germline, CDR1 is SGHTA and CDR2 is FQGNSA. The CDR3 loop spans 15 amino acids. DNA for the CDR3: TGTGCCAGCAGCTTAGCCGGGACAGGGAATGAAAAACTGTTTTTT. It yields the protein CASSLAGTGNEKLFF. The variable domain in full, with the rest retrieved from reference TRBV7-2 and TRBJ1-4, is GAGVSQSPSNKVTEKGKDVELRCDPISGHTALYWYRQSLGQGLEFLIYFQGNSAPDKSGLPSDRFSAERTGGSVSTLTIQRTQQEDSAVYLCASSLAGTGNEKLFFGSGTQLSVL.

This clonotype was counted many times. V and J are TRBV10-3 and TRBJ2-1; 11 bases fit TRBD2. With 4 bases clipped from V and 4 bases from J, the junction kept 3 bases outside the gene matches. CDR3 length: 15 residues. Germline V CDR1 and CDR2: ENHRY, SYGVKD. CDR3 protein: CAISGTSGLYNEQFF. The CDR3 DNA is TGTGCCATCAGTGGGACTAGCGGGTTATACAATGAGCAGTTCTTC.

This clonotype was seen many times. This chain uses TRBV9 with TRBJ2-2; tentative D call: TRBD1 (5 bases). CDR1 and CDR2 (germline): SGDLS, YYNGEE. Trimming removed 3 bases from V and 5 bases from J, with 8 bases in between. The CDR3 sequence is 13 residues long. CDR3 DNA sequence: TGTGCCAGCAGCGAACAGGCGACCGGGGAGCTGTTTTTT. Translating gives CASSEQATGELFF.

The rearrangement uses TRBV5-1 and TRBJ2-5, with D uncertain. This CDR3 is built from 14 residues. Germline V CDR1 and CDR2: SGHRS, YFSETQ. V lost 0 bases, J lost 5 bases, and 11 bases lay in between. The CDR3 sequence: CASSLVNPTETQYF. In DNA, the CDR3 is TGCGCCAGCAGCTTGGTTAACCCGACGGAGACCCAGTACTTC.

The chain combines TRBV6-5 with TRBJ2-3; D is unresolved. The CDR3 has 14 amino acids. The V end was cut by 0 bases, the J end by 0 bases, with 4 bases between. CDR1 MNHEY and CDR2 SVGAGI come from the germline V gene. Here the CDR3 DNA reads TGTGCCAGCAGTTACTCGTGGAGCACAGATACGCAGTATTTT. Amino acid sequence: CASSYSWSTDTQYF.

This clonotype came up many times. The gene calls are TRBV6-6 and TRBJ2-7; D could derive from TRBD1 or TRBD2 (5 bases each). This CDR3 is 16 amino acids long. Trimming removed 5 bases at V and 2 bases at J, with 19 bases between. Germline V gene data show CDR1 as MNHNY and CDR2 as SVGAGI (reference sequence). This CDR3 reads CASSRPGRTIPYEQYF. CDR3 nucleotides: TGTGCCAGCAGTCGCCCGGGACGGACAATACCCTACGAGCAGTACTTC.

This clonotype was found a few times. The rearrangement links TRBV10-3 to TRBJ2-7; a possible D gene is TRBD1 (6 bases). The CDR3 runs 13 residues. V gave up 11 bases and J gave up 6 bases, with 20 bases separating them. Per the germline V gene, CDR1 is ENHRY and CDR2 is SYGVKD. The CDR3 loop is CAVQGPRTGEQYF. The DNA of the CDR3 is TGTGCCGTACAGGGCCCCCGGACGGGCGAGCAGTACTTC.

This clonotype was seen at least ten times. The chain uses TRBV3-1 and TRBJ2-1; D gene unclear. The germline V and J ends were trimmed by 6 bases and 4 bases, with 7 bases remaining between them. Germline loops: CDR1 LGHDT, CDR2 YNNKEL (reference sequence). This CDR3 is built from 12 residues. DNA of the CDR3: TGTGCCAGCAGTCTATTTTACAATGAGCAGTTCTTC. Encoded protein: CASSLFYNEQFF.

This clonotype turned up a few times. V and J are TRBV7-2 and TRBJ1-4; 10 positions agree with TRBD1. The CDR3 totals 14 residues. V lost 5 bases to trimming and J lost 7 bases; unmatched junction nucleotides: 4. CDR1 is SGHTA, CDR2 FQGNSA, per germline. CDR3: CASSRDRGVEKLFF. In DNA form, the CDR3 reads TGTGCCAGCAGCCGGGACAGGGGAGTTGAAAAACTGTTTTTT.

This clonotype was seen only a few times. V is TRBV5-1 and J is TRBJ2-4, with 10 bases lining up with TRBD1. The V and J ends lost 1 base and 2 bases, in that order; junction bases with no gene match: 6. The CDR3 runs to 17 residues. CDR1 and CDR2 (germline): SGHRS, YFSETQ. CDR3 nucleotides: TGCGCCAGCAGCTTGTGGGGACAGGGGTTCCCCAAAAACATTCAGTACTTC. Its protein product is CASSLWGQGFPKNIQYF.

This clonotype was seen more than once but under ten times. Here the CDR3 reads CATSRDLIETQYF. In DNA form, the CDR3 reads TGTGCCACCAGCAGAGATTTGATCGAGACCCAGTACTTC. V usage is TRBV15 and J usage is TRBJ2-5; D call uncertain. The germline gives CDR1 LNHNV, CDR2 YYDKDF (reference sequence). CDR3 length: 13 amino acids. V lost 0 bases to trimming and J lost 5 bases, with 7 bases between them.

This clonotype was counted a few times. The chain combines TRBV28 with TRBJ1-1, with D uncertain. Trimming took 3 bases from V and 6 from J, leaving 5 bases between them. CDR1 is MDHEN and CDR2 is SYDVKM in the germline V gene. This CDR3 has 11 amino acids. The CDR3 DNA sequence: TGTGCCAGCAGTTTTAAATCTGAAGCTTTCTTT. Amino acid sequence: CASSFKSEAFF.

This clonotype was seen a handful of times. The rearrangement uses TRBV6-2 or TRBV6-3 and TRBJ1-5; D uncertain. The CDR3 has 15 amino acids. CDR1 and CDR2 from the germline V gene are MNHEY and SVGEGT. Trimming took 2 bases from V and 3 from J, leaving 11 bases between them. The CDR3 sequence is CASSYPPSFNQPQHF. CDR3 bases: TGTGCCAGCAGTTACCCCCCGAGCTTCAATCAGCCCCAGCATTTT.

The J gene is TRBJ2-1, the V gene TRBV5-4, with TRBD2 identical over 14 bases. CDR1 and CDR2 (germline): SGHNT, YYREEE (reference sequence). Trimming removed 1 base from V and 7 bases from J; junction bases left unmatched: 4. The CDR3 is 16 residues long. The CDR3, as DNA: TGTGCCAGCAGCTTGCCCGGGACTAGCGGGAGTAATGAGCAGTTCTTC. Protein sequence: CASSLPGTSGSNEQFF.